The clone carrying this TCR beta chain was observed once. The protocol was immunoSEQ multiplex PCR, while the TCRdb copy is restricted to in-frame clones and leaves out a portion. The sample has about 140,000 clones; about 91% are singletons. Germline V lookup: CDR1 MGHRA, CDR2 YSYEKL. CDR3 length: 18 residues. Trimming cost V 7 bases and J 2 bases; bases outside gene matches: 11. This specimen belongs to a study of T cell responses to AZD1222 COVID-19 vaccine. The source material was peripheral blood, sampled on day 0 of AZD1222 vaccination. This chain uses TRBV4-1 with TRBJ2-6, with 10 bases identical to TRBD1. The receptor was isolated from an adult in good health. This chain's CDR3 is CASKPVGQGETGANVLTF. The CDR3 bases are TGCGCCAGCAAGCCAGTTGGACAGGGGGAAACTGGGGCCAACGTCCTGACTTTC.